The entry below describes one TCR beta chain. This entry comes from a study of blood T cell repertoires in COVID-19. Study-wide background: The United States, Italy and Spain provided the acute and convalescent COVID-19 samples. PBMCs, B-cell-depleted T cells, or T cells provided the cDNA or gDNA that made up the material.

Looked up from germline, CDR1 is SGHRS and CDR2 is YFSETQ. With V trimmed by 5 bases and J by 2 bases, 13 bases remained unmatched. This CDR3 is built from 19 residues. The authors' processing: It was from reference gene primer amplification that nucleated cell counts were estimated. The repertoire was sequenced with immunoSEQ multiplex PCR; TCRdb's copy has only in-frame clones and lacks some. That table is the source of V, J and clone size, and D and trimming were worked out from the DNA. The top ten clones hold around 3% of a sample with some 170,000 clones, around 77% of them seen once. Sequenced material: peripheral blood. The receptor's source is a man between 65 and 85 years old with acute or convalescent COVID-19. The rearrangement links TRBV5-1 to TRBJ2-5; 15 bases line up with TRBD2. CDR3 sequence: CASRLGSAGTSGRQETQYF. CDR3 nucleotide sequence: TGCGCCAGCAGACTCGGTTCTGCTGGGACTAGCGGGAGGCAAGAGACCCAGTACTTC.